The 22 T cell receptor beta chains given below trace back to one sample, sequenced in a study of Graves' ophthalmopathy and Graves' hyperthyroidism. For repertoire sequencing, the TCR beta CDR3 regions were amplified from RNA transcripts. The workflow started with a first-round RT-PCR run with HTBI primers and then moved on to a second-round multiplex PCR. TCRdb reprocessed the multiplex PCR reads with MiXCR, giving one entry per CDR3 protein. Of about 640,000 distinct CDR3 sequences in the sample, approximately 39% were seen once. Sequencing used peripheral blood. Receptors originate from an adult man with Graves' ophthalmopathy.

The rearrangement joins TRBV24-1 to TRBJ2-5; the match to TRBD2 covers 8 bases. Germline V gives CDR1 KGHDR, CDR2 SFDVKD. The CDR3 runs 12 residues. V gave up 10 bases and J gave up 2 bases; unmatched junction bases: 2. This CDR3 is CATVAGQETQYF. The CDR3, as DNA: TGTGCCACTGTAGCGGGGCAAGAGACCCAGTACTTC.

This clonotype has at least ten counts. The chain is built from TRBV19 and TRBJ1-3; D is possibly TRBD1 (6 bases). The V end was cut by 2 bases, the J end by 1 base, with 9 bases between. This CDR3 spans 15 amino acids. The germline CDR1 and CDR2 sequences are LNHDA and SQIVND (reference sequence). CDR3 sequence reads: CASSISRGSGNTIYF. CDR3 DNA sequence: TGTGCCAGTAGTATATCAAGGGGGTCTGGAAACACCATATATTTT.

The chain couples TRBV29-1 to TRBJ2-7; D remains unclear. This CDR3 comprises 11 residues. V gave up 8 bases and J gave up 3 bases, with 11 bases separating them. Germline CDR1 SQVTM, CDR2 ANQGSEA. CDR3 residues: CSQLRDYEQYF. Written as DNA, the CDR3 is TGCAGCCAACTAAGGGACTACGAGCAGTACTTC.

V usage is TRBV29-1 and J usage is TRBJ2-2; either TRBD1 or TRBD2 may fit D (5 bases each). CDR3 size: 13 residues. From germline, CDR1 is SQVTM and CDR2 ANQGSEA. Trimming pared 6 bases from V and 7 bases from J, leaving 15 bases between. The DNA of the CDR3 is TGCAGCGTAGAGGGGCGGACCGGCGGGGAGCTGTTTTTT. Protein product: CSVEGRTGGELFF.

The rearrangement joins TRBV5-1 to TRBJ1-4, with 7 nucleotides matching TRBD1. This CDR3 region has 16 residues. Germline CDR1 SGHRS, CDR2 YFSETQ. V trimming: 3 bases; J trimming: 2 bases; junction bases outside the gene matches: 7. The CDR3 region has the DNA TGCGCCAGCAGCTGGGGTACGACAGGGACTAATGAAAAACTGTTTTTT. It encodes CASSWGTTGTNEKLFF.

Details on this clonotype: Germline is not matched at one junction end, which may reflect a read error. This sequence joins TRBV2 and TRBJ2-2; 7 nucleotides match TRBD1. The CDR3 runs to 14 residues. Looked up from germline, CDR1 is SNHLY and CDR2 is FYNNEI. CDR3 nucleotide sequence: TGTGCCAGCACGGGACAGTCGAACACCGGGGAGCTGTCTTGG. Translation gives CASTGQSNTGELSW.

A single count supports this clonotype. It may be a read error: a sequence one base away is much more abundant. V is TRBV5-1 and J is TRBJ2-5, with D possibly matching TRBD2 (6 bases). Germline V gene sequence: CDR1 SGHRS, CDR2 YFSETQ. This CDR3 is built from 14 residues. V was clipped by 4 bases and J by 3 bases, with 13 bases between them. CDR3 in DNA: TGCGCCAGCAGCGTCGCGGGATACAAAGAGACCCAGTACTTC. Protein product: CASSVAGYKETQYF.

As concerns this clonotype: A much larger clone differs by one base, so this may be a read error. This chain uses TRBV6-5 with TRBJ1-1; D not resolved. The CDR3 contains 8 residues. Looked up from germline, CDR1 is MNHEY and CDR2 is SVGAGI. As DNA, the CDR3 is TGTACCAGCGGTTTAATTTTCTTT. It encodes CTSGLIFF.

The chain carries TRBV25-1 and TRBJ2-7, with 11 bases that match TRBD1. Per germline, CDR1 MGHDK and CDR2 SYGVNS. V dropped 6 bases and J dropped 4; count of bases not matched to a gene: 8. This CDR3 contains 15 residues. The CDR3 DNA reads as TGTGCCAGCAGCGTTAATGGACAGGGGGCTTACGAGCAGTACTTC. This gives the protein CASSVNGQGAYEQYF.

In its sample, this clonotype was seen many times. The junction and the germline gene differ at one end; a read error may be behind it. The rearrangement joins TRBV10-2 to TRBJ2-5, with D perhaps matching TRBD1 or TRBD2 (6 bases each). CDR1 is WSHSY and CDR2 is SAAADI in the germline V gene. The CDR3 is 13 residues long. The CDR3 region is CASSESTGASTDF. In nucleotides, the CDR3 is TGCGCCAGCAGTGAGTCTACGGGGGCATCGACGGACTTC.

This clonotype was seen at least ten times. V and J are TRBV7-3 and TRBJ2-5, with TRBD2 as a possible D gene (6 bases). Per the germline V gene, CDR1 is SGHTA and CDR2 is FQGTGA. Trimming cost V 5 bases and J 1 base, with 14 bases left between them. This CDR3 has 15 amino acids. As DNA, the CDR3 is TGTGCCAGCAGCCTCAATAGCGGAAGCCAAGAGACCCAGTACTTC. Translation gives CASSLNSGSQETQYF.

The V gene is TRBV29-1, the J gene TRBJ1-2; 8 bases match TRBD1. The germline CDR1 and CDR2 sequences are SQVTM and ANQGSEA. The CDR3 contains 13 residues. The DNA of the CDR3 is TGCAGTGAAGAGACAGGGGCCAACTATGGCTACACCTTC. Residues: CSEETGANYGYTF.

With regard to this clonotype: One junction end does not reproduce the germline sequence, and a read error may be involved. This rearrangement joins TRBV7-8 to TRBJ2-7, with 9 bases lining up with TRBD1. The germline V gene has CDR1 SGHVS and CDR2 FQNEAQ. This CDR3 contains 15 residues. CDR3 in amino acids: CVSSQEGQGSYEQYF. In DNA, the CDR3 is TGTGTCAGCAGCCAAGAGGGACAGGGATCCTACGAGCAGTACTTC.

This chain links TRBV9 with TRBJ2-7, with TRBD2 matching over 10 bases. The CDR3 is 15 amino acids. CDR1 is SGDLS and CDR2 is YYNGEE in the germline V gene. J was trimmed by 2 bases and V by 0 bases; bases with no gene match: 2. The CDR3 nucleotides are TGTGCCAGCAGCGTAGGTACTAGCGGGGCCTACGAGCAGTACTTC. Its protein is CASSVGTSGAYEQYF.

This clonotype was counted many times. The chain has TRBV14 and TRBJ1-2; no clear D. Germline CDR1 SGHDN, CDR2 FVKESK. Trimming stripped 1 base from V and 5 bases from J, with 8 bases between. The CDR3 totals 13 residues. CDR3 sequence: CASSQVDGYGYTF. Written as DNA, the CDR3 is TGTGCCAGCAGCCAAGTTGACGGGTATGGCTACACCTTC.

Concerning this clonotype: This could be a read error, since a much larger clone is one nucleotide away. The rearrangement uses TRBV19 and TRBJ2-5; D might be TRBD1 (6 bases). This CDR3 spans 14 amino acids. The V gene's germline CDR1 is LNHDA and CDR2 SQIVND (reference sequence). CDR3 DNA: TGTGCCTGTAGTATCGGACAGCCCCAAGAGACCCAGTACTTC. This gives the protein CACSIGQPQETQYF.

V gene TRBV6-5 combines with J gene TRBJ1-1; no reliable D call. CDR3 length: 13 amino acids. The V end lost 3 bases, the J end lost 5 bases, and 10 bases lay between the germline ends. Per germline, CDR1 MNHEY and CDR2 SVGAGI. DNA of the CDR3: TGTGCCAGCAGTTATGGGGTGTGGACTGAAGCTTTCTTT. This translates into CASSYGVWTEAFF.

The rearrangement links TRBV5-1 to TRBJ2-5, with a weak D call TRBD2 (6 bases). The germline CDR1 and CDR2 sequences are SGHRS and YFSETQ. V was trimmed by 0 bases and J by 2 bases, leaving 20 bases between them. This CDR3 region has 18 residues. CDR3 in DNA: TGCGCCAGCAGCTTGGAAGGGAAGCGGTCGGAGGGGCAAGAGACCCAGTACTTC. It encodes CASSLEGKRSEGQETQYF.

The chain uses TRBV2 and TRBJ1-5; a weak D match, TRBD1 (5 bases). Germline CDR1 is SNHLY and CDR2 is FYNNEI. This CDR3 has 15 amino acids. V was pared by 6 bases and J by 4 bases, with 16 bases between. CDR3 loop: CASSLSAQENQPQHF. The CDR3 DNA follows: TGTGCCAGCAGCCTTTCAGCACAGGAAAATCAGCCCCAGCATTTT.

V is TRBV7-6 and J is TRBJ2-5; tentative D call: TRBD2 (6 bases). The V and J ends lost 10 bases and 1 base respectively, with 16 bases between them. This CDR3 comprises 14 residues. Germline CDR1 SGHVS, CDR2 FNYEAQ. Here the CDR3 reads CAISEGLRQETQYF. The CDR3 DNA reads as TGTGCCATCAGTGAGGGACTGCGCCAAGAGACCCAGTACTTC.

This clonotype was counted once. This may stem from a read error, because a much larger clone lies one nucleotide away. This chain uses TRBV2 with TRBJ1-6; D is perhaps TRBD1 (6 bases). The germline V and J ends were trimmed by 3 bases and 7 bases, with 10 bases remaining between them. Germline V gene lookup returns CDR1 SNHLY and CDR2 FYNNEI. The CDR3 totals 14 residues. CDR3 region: CASSDQGRNSPLHF. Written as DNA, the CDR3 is TGTGCCAGCAGTGATCAGGGGAGGAATTCACCCCTCCACTTT. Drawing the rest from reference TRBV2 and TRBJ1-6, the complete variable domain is EPEVTQTPSHQVTQMGQEVILRCVPISNHLYFYWYRQILGQKVEFLVSFYNNEISEKSEIFDDQFSVERPDGSNFTLKIRSTKLEDSAMYFCASSDQGRNSPLHFGNGTRLTVT.

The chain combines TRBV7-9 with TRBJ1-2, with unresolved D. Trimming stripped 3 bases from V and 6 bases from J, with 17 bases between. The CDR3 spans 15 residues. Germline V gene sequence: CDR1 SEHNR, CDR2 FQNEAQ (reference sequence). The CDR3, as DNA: TGTGCCAGCAGCTTGGATGTCGCAAAAGGGAATGGCTACACCTTC. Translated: CASSLDVAKGNGYTF.